A single sample gave rise to the 10 T cell receptor beta chains below, sequenced in a study of lymphopenia after photon versus proton radiotherapy. The data were produced by immunoSEQ multiplex PCR, yet TCRdb's version contains in-frame clones alone and is incomplete. The data contain over 25,000 clones, 75% to 90% of them singletons. Material: peripheral blood, obtained from a patient treated with photon-based radiotherapy. These receptors all come from a woman aged 50 to 60 with pancreatic cancer.

The chain combines TRBV19 with TRBJ2-3; D possibly corresponds to TRBD2 (5 bases). The germline gives CDR1 LNHDA, CDR2 SQIVND (reference sequence). Trimming shortened V by 3 bases and J by 14 bases, and 24 bases separated the two germline ends. There are 15 residues in the CDR3. The CDR3: CASSMSPEGTAVRYF. The CDR3 region has the DNA TGTGCCAGTAGTATGTCCCCTGAGGGAACTGCTGTGAGGTATTTT.

The chain uses TRBV11-2 and TRBJ1-1; no clear D gene. There are 13 residues in the CDR3. The V and J ends lost 3 bases and 5 bases respectively, with 10 bases between them. CDR1 and CDR2 from the germline V gene are SGHAT and FQNNGV. The CDR3 DNA reads as TGTGCCAGCAGCTTCAGCCAGGAGACTGAAGCTTTCTTT. Translating gives CASSFSQETEAFF.

This clone was seen only once. The rearrangement uses TRBV4-1 and TRBJ1-2, with D uncertain. The V end was cut by 3 bases, the J end by 3 bases, with 14 bases between. The CDR3 runs to 15 residues. Germline V gene lookup returns CDR1 MGHRA and CDR2 YSYEKL. CDR3 sequence reads: CASSQLQTSDYGYTF. In nucleotides, the CDR3 is TGCGCCAGCAGCCAGTTACAGACCTCTGACTATGGCTACACCTTC.

The CDR3 spells CASSPRQSNEQFF. As DNA, the CDR3 is TGTGCCAGCAGCCCGCGACAGAGCAATGAGCAGTTCTTC. The chain employs TRBV27 and TRBJ2-1; possibly TRBD1 for D (5 bases). This CDR3 spans 13 amino acids. The V end was cut by 6 bases, the J end by 6 bases, with 12 bases between. Germline CDR1 MNHEY, CDR2 SMNVEV (reference sequence).

About this clone itself: A read error may account for a junction end that differs from germline. V is TRBV6-8 and J is TRBJ2-7, with D possibly being TRBD1 (6 bases). The germline V gene has CDR1 MNHGY and CDR2 SAAAGT. The CDR3 sequence is 10 residues long. The CDR3 DNA reads TGTGCCAGCAGTGAAACAGGGTCGCACTTC. Protein: CASSETGSHF.

CDR3 sequence (DNA): TGTGCCAGCAGCCTTACTACAGATACGCAGTATTTT. It translates to CASSLTTDTQYF. The chain has TRBV9 and TRBJ2-3, with D unclear. This CDR3 comprises 12 residues. Germline lookup yields CDR1 SGDLS and CDR2 YYNGEE. V was clipped by 4 bases and J by 3 bases, with 6 bases between them.

The count of this clone is one. V usage is TRBV5-5 and J usage is TRBJ2-7; 8 bases are shared with TRBD1. V was clipped by 0 bases and J by 4 bases; unmatched bases: 3. This CDR3 contains 14 residues. The germline V gene encodes CDR1 SGHKS and CDR2 YYEKEE (reference sequence). In DNA form, the CDR3 reads TGTGCCAGCAGCTTGGCGACAGGGGCATACGAGCAGTACTTC. Amino acids: CASSLATGAYEQYF.

In its sample, this clone was seen once. The V and J genes are TRBV25-1 and TRBJ1-2, with D tentatively TRBD1 (5 bases). The V and J ends lost 8 bases and 4 bases respectively, with 11 bases between them. The CDR3 is made up of 12 amino acids. Germline CDR1 is MGHDK and CDR2 is SYGVNS. In nucleotides, the CDR3 is TGTGCCAGCTGGGACGGGATCTATGGCTACACCTTC. Its translation: CASWDGIYGYTF.

The chain couples TRBV7-2 to TRBJ1-5; D not resolved. The V gene lost 3 bases and the J gene lost 5 bases, with 8 bases spanning the gap. This CDR3 contains 13 residues. Germline V gives CDR1 SGHTA, CDR2 FQGNSA. The CDR3, as DNA: TGTGCCAGCAGCTTCGTCCTTGATCAGCCCCAGCATTTT. This gives the protein CASSFVLDQPQHF.

J is TRBJ2-5 and V is TRBV28; D is ambiguous. V was pared by 8 bases and J by 1 base, with 2 bases between. CDR1 is MDHEN, CDR2 SYDVKM, per germline. The CDR3 loop spans 10 amino acids. CDR3 coding DNA: TGTGCCAGCTTCCAAGAGACCCAGTACTTC. Protein: CASFQETQYF.